A single sample gave rise to the 28 T cell receptor beta chains below, sequenced in a study of graft-versus-host responses after intestinal transplantation. Libraries were prepared by immunoSEQ multiplex PCR; TCRdb keeps only in-frame clonotypes and omits some of them. The sample has tens of thousands of clones, around 94% seen once. Sample: PBMCs, taken 16 days after intestinal transplant. The receptors come from a human patient who received an intestinal transplant, so some T cells may come from the graft donor.

The V call is TRBV30, the J call TRBJ1-1; D is unclear. CDR3 length equals 14 residues. V was shortened by 1 base and J by 1 base, with 10 bases between the two germline ends. From germline, CDR1 is GTSNPN and CDR2 SVGIG (reference sequence). The CDR3 sequence: CAWSERIANTEAFF. The DNA for the CDR3 is TGTGCCTGGAGTGAAAGGATCGCGAACACTGAAGCTTTCTTT.

The chain links TRBV7-9 to TRBJ2-5; weak D call: TRBD1 (6 bases). Matching the DNA end better, TRBJ2-7 makes the J call doubtful. Germline V CDR1 and CDR2: SEHNR, FQNEAQ (reference sequence). The CDR3 covers 13 residues. In nucleotides, the CDR3 is TGTGCCAGCAGCCCCGACAGGACCTACGAGCAGTACTTC. This translates into CASSPDRTYEQYF.

CDR3 sequence reads: CASSQGPIAGGPDTQYF. The DNA of the CDR3 is TGTGCCAGCAGCCAAGGGCCGATAGCGGGAGGGCCAGATACGCAGTATTTT. This chain connects TRBV4-2 to TRBJ2-3; the match to TRBD2 covers 11 bases. There are 17 residues in the CDR3. J gave up 4 bases and V 1 base, and 7 bases lay outside the gene matches. The germline gives CDR1 LGHNA, CDR2 YNFKEQ.

The rearrangement joins TRBV19 to TRBJ1-1, with 8 bases identical to TRBD1. The CDR3 runs 15 residues. Trimming cost V 5 bases and J 4 bases; bases outside gene matches: 9. Germline CDR1 is LNHDA and CDR2 is SQIVND (reference sequence). The CDR3 coding sequence is TGTGCCAGTAGTTTGACAGGGGCCGAGCGCACTGAAGCTTTCTTT. Its translation: CASSLTGAERTEAFF. The entire variable domain, with the rest obtained from reference TRBV19 and TRBJ1-1, is as follows: DGGITQSPKYLFRKEGQNVTLSCEQNLNHDAMYWYRQDPGQGLRLIYYSQIVNDFQKGDIAEGYSVSREKKESFPLTVTSAQKNPTAFYLCASSLTGAERTEAFFGQGTRLTVV.

The CDR3 is CASSQEEWGSSGANVLTF. Written as DNA, the CDR3 is TGCGCCAGCAGCCAAGAGGAGTGGGGAAGCTCTGGGGCCAACGTCCTGACTTTC. The V gene is TRBV4-3, the J gene TRBJ2-6; D gene ambiguous. The germline gives CDR1 LGHNA, CDR2 YSLEER. Trimming stripped 0 bases from V and 0 bases from J, with 12 bases between. The CDR3 runs 18 residues.

The gene calls are TRBV5-6 and TRBJ2-1; no reliable D call. The CDR3 totals 12 residues. Trimming cost V 4 bases and J 6 bases, with 8 bases left between them. Germline loops: CDR1 SGHDT, CDR2 YYEEEE. The CDR3 DNA is TGTGCCAGCAGCCCATGGGGCAATGAGCAGTTCTTC. It translates to CASSPWGNEQFF.

The chain is built from TRBV7-5 and TRBJ2-5; TRBD1 is the table's D call and was not checked against the DNA. TRBV7-5 is reported as a pseudogene. CDR3 length: 15 amino acids. DNA of the CDR3: TGTGCCAGAAGCACCCCGGACAGGGCCGGAGAGACCCAGTACTTC. It translates to CARSTPDRAGETQYF.

Of note for this clone: At one boundary the junction diverges from the germline segment, which might be a read error. This rearrangement joins TRBV16 to TRBJ2-5, with a possible D match to TRBD1 (6 bases). In germline, CDR1 is KGHSY, CDR2 FQNENV. The CDR3 runs 17 residues. The CDR3 nucleotides read TGTGCCAGCAGCCAACCTCCCCCACACAGGGACCAGGAGACCCAGTACTTC. Translated, it gives CASSQPPPHRDQETQYF.

This clone was found once. This sequence joins TRBV2 and TRBJ2-5; D unclear. Trimming shortened V by 2 bases and J by 0 bases, and 7 bases separated the two germline ends. Germline V gene data show CDR1 as SNHLY and CDR2 as FYNNEI. CDR3 length equals 14 residues. The CDR3 coding sequence is TGTGCCAGCAGTGAAACCTCGTACCAAGAGACCCAGTACTTC. Translated: CASSETSYQETQYF.

The rearrangement joins TRBV27 to TRBJ2-3, with D uncertain. The ends were cut back, 3 bases at V and 8 bases at J, with 15 bases in the middle. CDR1 is MNHEY, CDR2 SMNVEV, per germline (reference sequence). There are 14 residues in the CDR3. CDR3: CASSFEVSEGTQYF. CDR3 coding DNA: TGTGCCAGCAGTTTTGAGGTTTCTGAAGGTACGCAGTATTTT.

The J gene is TRBJ2-1, the V gene TRBV4-1; TRBD2 matches 11 bases. The CDR3 totals 17 residues. V gave up 2 bases and J gave up 8 bases; unmatched junction bases: 11. The germline gives CDR1 MGHRA, CDR2 YSYEKL. The CDR3 loop is CASSQKTSGRFADEQFF. CDR3 coding DNA: TGCGCCAGCAGCCAAAAAACTAGCGGGAGATTTGCGGATGAGCAGTTCTTC.

V and J are TRBV28 and TRBJ2-7, with 7 bases identical to TRBD1. The V segment lost 5 bases and the J segment 2 bases; nucleotides outside the gene matches: 9. The germline CDR1 and CDR2 sequences are MDHEN and SYDVKM. The CDR3 is 15 residues long. In DNA form, the CDR3 reads TGTGCCAGCAGTCTCTGGACAGGATCTACCTACGAGCAGTACTTC. This sequence encodes CASSLWTGSTYEQYF.

The chain carries TRBV30 and TRBJ1-5; D unclear. The CDR3 loop spans 15 amino acids. V was cut by 0 bases and J by 0 bases, with 9 bases left in between. Germline lookup yields CDR1 GTSNPN and CDR2 SVGIG (reference sequence). CDR3 loop: CAWSVLGNSNQPQHF. The CDR3 coding sequence is TGTGCCTGGAGTGTACTCGGGAATAGCAATCAGCCCCAGCATTTT.

This rearrangement joins TRBV28 to TRBJ2-7; D is ambiguous. CDR3 size: 11 residues. Trimming removed 4 bases at V and 5 bases at J, with 6 bases between. Germline values: CDR1 MDHEN, CDR2 SYDVKM. The CDR3 loop is CASSSTDEQYF. In DNA form, the CDR3 reads TGTGCCAGCAGTTCGACGGACGAGCAGTACTTC.

This clone was detected only once. The rearrangement joins TRBV28 to TRBJ2-1; no definite D call. V shed 4 bases and J shed 0 bases, with 10 bases lying between them. Germline V gene sequence: CDR1 MDHEN, CDR2 SYDVKM. The CDR3 spans 15 residues. For the CDR3, the DNA is TGTGCCAGCAGTTCCCGTTATTCCTCCTACAATGAGCAGTTCTTC. It yields the protein CASSSRYSSYNEQFF. The full variable domain, rest sourced from reference TRBV28 and TRBJ2-1, is DVKVTQSSRYLVKRTGEKVFLECVQDMDHENMFWYRQDPGLGLRLIYFSYDVKMKEKGDIPEGYSVSREKKERFSLILESASTNQTSMYLCASSSRYSSYNEQFFGPGTRLTVL.

This chain uses TRBV30 with TRBJ2-1; TRBD2 matches 14 bases. J gave up 2 bases and V 5 bases, and 2 bases lay outside the gene matches. Germline V lookup: CDR1 GTSNPN, CDR2 SVGIG (reference sequence). The CDR3 is made up of 15 amino acids. CDR3 protein: CAWGLAGGAYNEQFF. In nucleotides, the CDR3 is TGTGCCTGGGGACTAGCGGGAGGCGCCTACAATGAGCAGTTCTTC.

The gene calls are TRBV9 and TRBJ2-1; D unresolved. This CDR3 region has 15 residues. Trimming left V 0 bases short and J 4 bases short, with 11 bases between. CDR1 and CDR2 (germline): SGDLS, YYNGEE. The CDR3 here is CASSVDRRLYNEQFF. CDR3 sequence (DNA): TGTGCCAGCAGCGTAGATCGGCGGTTATACAATGAGCAGTTCTTC.

V usage is TRBV9 and J usage is TRBJ2-2; perhaps D is TRBD1 or TRBD2 (5 bases each). V lost 0 bases to trimming and J lost 4 bases, with 10 bases between them. The V gene's germline CDR1 is SGDLS and CDR2 YYNGEE. The CDR3 spans 15 residues. Here the CDR3 DNA reads TGTGCCAGCAGCGTAGCCATAGGGACCACCGGGGAGCTGTTTTTT. Residues: CASSVAIGTTGELFF.

Note on this clone: The same CDR3 can be traced to other DNA sequences in this sample. The chain links TRBV28 to TRBJ2-7; no clear D. The CDR3 is 12 amino acids. V gave up 2 bases and J gave up 1 base, with 3 bases separating them. The germline gives CDR1 MDHEN, CDR2 SYDVKM. The CDR3 region has the DNA TGTGCCAGCAGTTTAGGATCCTACGAGCAGTACTTC. Protein product: CASSLGSYEQYF.

The chain carries TRBV28 and TRBJ1-6; D is undetermined. Trimming took off 3 bases at V and 0 bases at J, with 3 bases between the two ends. CDR1 MDHEN and CDR2 SYDVKM come from the germline V gene. The CDR3 sequence is 14 residues long. The CDR3 DNA sequence: TGTGCCAGCAGTTTTAGCTCCTATAATTCACCCCTCCACTTT. As protein: CASSFSSYNSPLHF.

A note on this clone: Without the conserved terminal phenylalanine or tryptophan, this CDR3 likely stems from a read error. No DNA is shown, since the ends of the CDR3 on it are uncertain; the CDR3 is the one TCRdb lists. V usage is TRBV27 and J usage is TRBJ1-2; TRBD1, the table's D call, lacks a check against the DNA. The CDR3 region is 12 residues in length, termini included. Germline V gives CDR1 MNHEY, CDR2 SMNVEV (reference sequence). The CDR3 here is CASSLLRLGQGV.

The chain links TRBV30 to TRBJ1-2; 9 bases match TRBD1. Germline lookup yields CDR1 GTSNPN and CDR2 SVGIG (reference sequence). The CDR3 consists of 14 residues. The V and J ends lost 2 bases and 5 bases, in that order; junction bases with no gene match: 6. CDR3 in amino acids: CAWSKGTGLYGYTF. In DNA form, the CDR3 reads TGTGCCTGGAGTAAGGGGACAGGGTTATATGGCTACACCTTC. Together with reference TRBV30 and TRBJ1-2, the CDR3 gives the full variable domain: SQTIHQWPATLVQPVGSPLSLECTVEGTSNPNLYWYRQAAGRGLQLLFYSVGIGQISSEVPQNLSASRPQDRQFILSSKKLLLSDSGFYLCAWSKGTGLYGYTFGSGTRLTVV.

The CDR3 loop is CASPPGQGSGGGYNEQFF. CDR3 DNA sequence: TGTGCCAGCCCTCCGGGACAGGGGTCTGGCGGGGGATACAATGAGCAGTTCTTC. The chain links TRBV2 to TRBJ2-1; 10 bases agree with TRBD1. CDR1 SNHLY and CDR2 FYNNEI come from the germline V gene. The CDR3 is 18 residues long. The V segment lost 8 bases and the J segment 4 bases; nucleotides outside the gene matches: 17.

The V gene is TRBV6-1, the J gene TRBJ1-5; perhaps TRBD1 as D (6 bases). The germline V and J ends were trimmed by 6 bases and 1 base, with 10 bases remaining between them. The CDR3 runs to 14 residues. Germline V gene data show CDR1 as MNHNS and CDR2 as SASEGT. Here the CDR3 reads CASSEGDSNQPQHF. The CDR3 DNA reads as TGTGCCAGCAGCGAGGGGGACAGCAATCAGCCCCAGCATTTT.

The J gene is TRBJ2-1, the V gene TRBV15; D remains unclear. V lost 3 bases, J lost 4 bases, and 10 bases lay in between. This CDR3 is built from 14 residues. Germline V gene sequence: CDR1 LNHNV, CDR2 YYDKDF (reference sequence). CDR3 amino acids: CATSSKLYYNEQFF. In DNA, the CDR3 is TGTGCCACCAGCAGTAAACTATATTACAATGAGCAGTTCTTC.

The chain is built from TRBV15 and TRBJ1-3; weak D call: TRBD1 (5 bases). V lost 6 bases to trimming and J lost 3 bases, with 9 bases between them. CDR3 length: 13 amino acids. CDR1 and CDR2 (germline): LNHNV, YYDKDF (reference sequence). CDR3 nucleotide sequence: TGTGCCACCAGGGGGGTAAATGGAAACACCATATATTTT. Its translation: CATRGVNGNTIYF.

This clone has just one count. V gene TRBV21-1 combines with J gene TRBJ1-6; the table's D call of TRBD1 was not tested on the DNA. TRBV21-1 is noted as a pseudogene. The CDR3 has 19 residues. CDR3 DNA: TGTGCCAGCAGCACCCGGCGGACAGGGGGCTTTACCTATAATTCACCCCTCCACTTT. Protein sequence: CASSTRRTGGFTYNSPLHF.

This sequence joins TRBV29-1 and TRBJ1-4; D gene ambiguous. This CDR3 has 11 amino acids. Trimming left V 2 bases short and J 10 bases short, with 8 bases between. Germline CDR1 SQVTM, CDR2 ANQGSEA. The CDR3 spells CSVEFRRKLFF. CDR3 coding DNA: TGCAGCGTTGAATTCAGGCGAAAACTGTTTTTT.